Listed below are T cell receptor beta chains from one sample, sequenced in a study of shared clonotypes between healthy human individuals. Assay used: immunoSEQ multiplex PCR; TCRdb lists only in-frame clones, some missing. The data hold roughly 1.4 million clones, with 98% observed a single time. Sequencing input: naive CD4+ T cells sorted from blood. The receptors were sampled from a young man in good health. CDR3s include the opening cysteine and the closing phenylalanine or tryptophan. D genes are given only for firm matches. For some rows the clone size is stated as once, few or many, or as a class when expanded; others skip it.

j_call | d_call | clone_size | v_call | cdr3_aa | cdr3_nt
TRBJ2-7 | TRBD2 | NA | TRBV11-3 | CASSPSGRSYEQYF | TGTGCCAGCAGCCCTAGCGGCAGGAGCTACGAGCAGTACTTC
TRBJ2-3 | NA | NA | TRBV2 | CASSKSGGGPDTQYF | TGTGCCAGCTCGAAATCTGGAGGGGGGCCCGATACGCAGTATTTT
TRBJ2-7 | NA | NA | TRBV5-6 | CASSLEAGQGEQYF | TGTGCCAGCAGCTTGGAAGCCGGGCAAGGCGAGCAGTACTTC
TRBJ2-1 | NA | NA | TRBV10-3 | CAISWATSNEQFF | TGTGCCATCAGTTGGGCCACAAGTAATGAGCAGTTCTTC
TRBJ1-5 | NA | NA | TRBV11-2 | CARAGGWLVLAQHF | TGTGCCAGAGCGGGGGGGTGGTTGGTTCTAGCCCAGCATTTT
TRBJ1-4 | NA | NA | TRBV9 | CASSANNRVVKEKLFF | TGTGCCAGCAGCGCCAATAACAGGGTGGTAAAAGAAAAACTGTTTTTT
TRBJ2-4 | TRBD2 | NA | TRBV4-2 | CASSQEGTSGVGVGSKNIQYF | TGTGCCAGCAGCCAAGAAGGGACTAGCGGGGTAGGGGTCGGGTCCAAAAACATTCAGTACTTC
TRBJ2-1 | TRBD2 | NA | TRBV11-2 | CASSPSLGLAGFF | TGTGCCAGCAGCCCTTCTCTCGGACTAGCGGGGTTCTTC
TRBJ2-1 | NA | NA | TRBV6-5 | CASSYRAEQFF | TGTGCCAGCAGTTACAGAGCGGAGCAGTTCTTC
TRBJ1-2 | NA | NA | TRBV2 | CASSETGANYGYTF | TGTGCCAGCAGTGAGACAGGAGCTAACTATGGCTACACCTTC
TRBJ2-7 | TRBD2 | NA | TRBV27 | CASSPSGKTYEQYF | TGTGCCAGCAGTCCCAGCGGGAAGACCTACGAGCAGTACTTC
TRBJ2-5 | NA | NA | TRBV2 | CASSRPGHETQYF | TGTGCCAGCAGTCGGCCGGGGCACGAGACCCAGTACTTC
TRBJ2-1 | TRBD2 | once | TRBV5-4 | CASSLRSGREGYNEQFF | TGTGCCAGCAGCTTACGAAGCGGGAGGGAGGGTTACAATGAGCAGTTCTTC
TRBJ1-2 | NA | NA | TRBV6-5 | CASRRDYGYTF | TGTGCCAGCCGAAGGGACTATGGCTACACCTTC
TRBJ2-3 | TRBD2 | once | TRBV9 | CASSPGGSVADTQYF | TGTGCCAGCAGCCCTGGCGGGAGTGTGGCAGATACGCAGTATTTT
TRBJ1-1 | NA | NA | TRBV6-5 | CASAEGGRTEAFF | TGTGCCAGCGCTGAGGGGGGAAGGACTGAAGCTTTCTTT
TRBJ2-3 | TRBD1 | NA | TRBV23-1 | CASHPTGGTDTQYF | TGCGCCAGCCACCCGACAGGGGGCACAGATACGCAGTATTTT
TRBJ1-2 | NA | NA | TRBV5-1 | CASSFTGNGYTF | TGCGCCAGCAGCTTTACAGGGAACGGCTACACCTTC
TRBJ1-1 | TRBD1 | NA | TRBV4-1 | CASSHRTGGADTEAFF | TGCGCCAGCAGCCACCGGACAGGTGGGGCAGACACTGAAGCTTTCTTT
TRBJ2-1 | NA | NA | TRBV28 | CASSLRTTSKWFF | TGTGCCAGCAGTTTACGGACTACCTCTAAATGGTTCTTC
TRBJ2-7 | TRBD2 | NA | TRBV11-2 | CASSLTSGEAYEQYF | TGTGCCAGCAGCTTGACTAGCGGTGAGGCCTACGAGCAGTACTTC
TRBJ2-3 | NA | NA | TRBV5-1 | CASSASASTDTQYF | TGCGCCAGCAGTGCTAGCGCCAGCACAGATACGCAGTATTTT
TRBJ2-2 | TRBD1 | NA | TRBV7-2 | CASSQPSGQGPGELFF | TGTGCCAGCAGCCAGCCCTCGGGACAGGGGCCCGGGGAGCTGTTTTTT
TRBJ2-3 | NA | NA | TRBV19 | CASSSLGADTQYF | TGTGCCAGTAGTAGCCTAGGGGCAGATACGCAGTATTTT
TRBJ2-7 | NA | NA | TRBV10-3 | CAISGAAYEQYF | TGTGCCATCAGTGGGGCAGCCTACGAGCAGTACTTC
TRBJ1-5 | NA | NA | TRBV19 | CASSTGRNQPQHF | TGTGCCAGTAGTACAGGACGCAATCAGCCCCAGCATTTT
TRBJ2-5 | NA | once | TRBV5-6 | CASSLSGSQETQYF | TGTGCCAGCAGCTTGTCTGGCAGTCAAGAGACCCAGTACTTC
TRBJ1-1 | NA | once | TRBV28 | CASSSRLRGAGTEAFF | TGTGCCAGCAGTTCCCGTTTGAGAGGAGCCGGCACTGAAGCTTTCTTT
TRBJ2-1 | NA | NA | TRBV5-1 | CASHVEGARYNEQFF | TGCGCCAGCCACGTGGAAGGGGCGCGTTACAATGAGCAGTTCTTC
TRBJ2-1 | NA | NA | TRBV7-2 | CASSLDQGLSEQFF | TGTGCCAGCAGCTTAGATCAGGGTTTGAGTGAGCAGTTCTTC
TRBJ2-1 | TRBD2 | NA | TRBV15 | CATSRPGTSGYSPRFF | TGTGCCACCAGCAGGCCCGGGACTAGCGGGTATTCCCCCCGGTTCTTC
TRBJ2-1 | NA | NA | TRBV10-1 | CASSDNGAYNEQFF | TGCGCCAGCAGTGATAACGGAGCCTACAATGAGCAGTTCTTC
TRBJ1-2 | NA | NA | TRBV28 | CASRSPLFGYTF | TGTGCCAGCAGGAGTCCTTTGTTTGGCTACACCTTC
TRBJ2-6 | NA | NA | TRBV7-2 | CASSREAVANVLTF | TGTGCCAGCAGCAGAGAGGCCGTGGCCAACGTCCTGACTTTC
TRBJ2-1 | NA | NA | TRBV5-1 | CASSLLNPVPAYNEQFF | TGCGCCAGCAGCTTGCTAAACCCGGTTCCTGCATACAATGAGCAGTTCTTC
TRBJ2-7 | TRBD1 | once | TRBV10-1 | CASSDFFVTGTHEQYF | TGCGCCAGCAGTGATTTTTTCGTGACAGGGACCCACGAGCAGTACTTC
TRBJ1-2 | TRBD1 | NA | TRBV30 | CARLRGNYGYTF | TGTGCCAGGCTCAGGGGGAACTATGGCTACACCTTC
TRBJ2-7 | TRBD1 | once | TRBV15 | CATSRGRGQVTYEQYF | TGTGCCACCAGCAGAGGAAGGGGACAGGTCACCTACGAGCAGTACTTC
TRBJ1-2 | NA | NA | TRBV5-4 | CASSYGRGVVGYTF | TGTGCCAGCAGCTATGGACGGGGGGTAGTCGGCTACACCTTC
TRBJ2-3 | NA | once | TRBV7-9 | CASSTDSTDTQYF | TGTGCCAGCAGTACGGACAGCACAGATACGCAGTATTTT
TRBJ2-7 | TRBD2 | NA | TRBV6-5 | CASSWPTSGGSYEQYF | TGTGCCAGCAGTTGGCCGACTAGCGGGGGCTCCTACGAGCAGTACTTC
TRBJ2-7 | TRBD2 | NA | TRBV29-1 | CSVLAGRVGEQYF | TGCAGCGTTCTAGCGGGAAGAGTGGGGGAGCAGTACTTC
TRBJ2-5 | NA | NA | TRBV2 | CASSVSETQYF | TGTGCCAGCAGTGTGAGTGAGACCCAGTACTTC
TRBJ2-7 | NA | NA | TRBV18 | CASSPGPSAGYEQYF | TGTGCCAGCTCACCAGGTCCTAGCGCCGGTTACGAGCAGTACTTC
TRBJ1-2 | NA | NA | TRBV2 | CASSRGPQHYGYTF | TGTGCCAGCAGTAGGGGCCCCCAGCACTATGGCTACACCTTC
TRBJ2-7 | NA | NA | TRBV4-3 | CASSQDEGIGGEQYF | TGCGCCAGCAGCCAAGATGAGGGGATCGGAGGGGAGCAGTACTTC
TRBJ2-3 | TRBD2 | NA | TRBV28 | CASRRELGTDTQYF | TGTGCCAGCAGGCGGGAGTTGGGGACAGATACGCAGTATTTT
TRBJ2-5 | NA | NA | TRBV7-2 | CASSYGGVGETQYF | TGTGCCAGCAGCTATGGGGGAGTAGGAGAGACCCAGTACTTC
TRBJ2-7 | TRBD2 | NA | TRBV27 | CASSSRTSGVHSYEQYF | TGTGCCAGCAGTTCACGGACTAGCGGGGTTCATTCCTACGAGCAGTACTTC
TRBJ2-5 | TRBD2 | NA | TRBV19 | CASTVAGGETQYF | TGTGCCAGTACCGTAGCGGGAGGAGAGACCCAGTACTTC